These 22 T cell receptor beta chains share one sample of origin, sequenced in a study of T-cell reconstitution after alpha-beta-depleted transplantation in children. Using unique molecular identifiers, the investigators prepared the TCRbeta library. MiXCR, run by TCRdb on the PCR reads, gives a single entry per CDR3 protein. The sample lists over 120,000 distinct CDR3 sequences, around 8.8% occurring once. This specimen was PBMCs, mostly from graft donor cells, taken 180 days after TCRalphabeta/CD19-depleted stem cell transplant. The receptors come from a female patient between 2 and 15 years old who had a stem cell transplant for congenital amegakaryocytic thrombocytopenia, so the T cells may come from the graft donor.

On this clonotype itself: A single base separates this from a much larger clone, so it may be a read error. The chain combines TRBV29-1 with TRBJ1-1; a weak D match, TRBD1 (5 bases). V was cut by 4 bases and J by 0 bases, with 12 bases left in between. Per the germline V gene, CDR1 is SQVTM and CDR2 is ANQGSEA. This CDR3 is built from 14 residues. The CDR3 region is CSVVFRVMNTEAFF. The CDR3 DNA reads TGCAGCGTTGTTTTCAGGGTGATGAACACTGAAGCTTTCTTT.

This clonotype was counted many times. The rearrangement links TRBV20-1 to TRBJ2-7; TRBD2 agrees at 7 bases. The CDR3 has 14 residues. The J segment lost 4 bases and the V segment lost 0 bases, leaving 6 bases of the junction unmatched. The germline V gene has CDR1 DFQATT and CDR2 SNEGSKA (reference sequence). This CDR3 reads CSARDHKRGYEQYF. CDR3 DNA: TGCAGTGCTAGAGATCATAAGCGGGGTTACGAGCAGTACTTC.

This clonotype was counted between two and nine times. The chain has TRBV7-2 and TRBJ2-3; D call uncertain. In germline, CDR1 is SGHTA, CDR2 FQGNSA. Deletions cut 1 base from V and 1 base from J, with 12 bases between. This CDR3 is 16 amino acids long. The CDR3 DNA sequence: TGTGCCAGCAGCTTAGGAGTCCGGCCGGGCACAGATACGCAGTATTTT. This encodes CASSLGVRPGTDTQYF.

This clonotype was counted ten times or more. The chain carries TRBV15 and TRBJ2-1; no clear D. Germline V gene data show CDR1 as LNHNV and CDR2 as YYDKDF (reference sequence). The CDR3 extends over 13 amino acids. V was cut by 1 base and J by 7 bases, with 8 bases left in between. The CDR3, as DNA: TGTGCCACCAGCAGAGTTCAGGAGAATGAGCAGTTCTTC. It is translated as CATSRVQENEQFF.

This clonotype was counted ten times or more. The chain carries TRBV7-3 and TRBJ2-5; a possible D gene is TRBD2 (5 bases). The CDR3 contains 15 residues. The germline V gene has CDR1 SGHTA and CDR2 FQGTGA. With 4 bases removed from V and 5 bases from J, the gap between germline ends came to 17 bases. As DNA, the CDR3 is TGTGCCAGCAGCTCCGCGGGCCGCCGAGGGGAGACCCAGTACTTC. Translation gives CASSSAGRRGETQYF.

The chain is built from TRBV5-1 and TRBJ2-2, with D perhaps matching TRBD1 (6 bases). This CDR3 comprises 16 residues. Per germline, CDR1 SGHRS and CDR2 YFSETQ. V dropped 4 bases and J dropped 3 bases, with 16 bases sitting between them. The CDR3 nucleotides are TGCGCCAGCAGCCCAAGGACAGTCAGGGACACCGGGGAGCTGTTTTTT. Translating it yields CASSPRTVRDTGELFF.

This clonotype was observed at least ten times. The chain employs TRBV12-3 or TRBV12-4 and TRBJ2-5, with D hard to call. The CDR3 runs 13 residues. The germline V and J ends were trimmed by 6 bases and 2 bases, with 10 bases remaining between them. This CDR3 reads CASREHNQETQYF. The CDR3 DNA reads TGTGCCAGCAGGGAACACAATCAAGAGACCCAGTACTTC.

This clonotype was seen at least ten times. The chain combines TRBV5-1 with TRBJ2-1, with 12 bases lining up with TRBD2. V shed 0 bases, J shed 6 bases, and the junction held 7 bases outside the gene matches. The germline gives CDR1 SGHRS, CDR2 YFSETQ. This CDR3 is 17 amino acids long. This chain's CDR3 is CASSLGLAGVFSNEQFF. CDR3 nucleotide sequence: TGCGCCAGCAGCTTGGGACTAGCGGGAGTTTTCTCCAATGAGCAGTTCTTC.

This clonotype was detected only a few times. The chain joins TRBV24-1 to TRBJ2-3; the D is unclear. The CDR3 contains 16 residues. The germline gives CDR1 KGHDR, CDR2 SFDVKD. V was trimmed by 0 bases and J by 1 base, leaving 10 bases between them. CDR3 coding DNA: TGTGCCACCAGTGATTTGGCCGCCAAGGGCACAGATACGCAGTATTTT. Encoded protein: CATSDLAAKGTDTQYF.

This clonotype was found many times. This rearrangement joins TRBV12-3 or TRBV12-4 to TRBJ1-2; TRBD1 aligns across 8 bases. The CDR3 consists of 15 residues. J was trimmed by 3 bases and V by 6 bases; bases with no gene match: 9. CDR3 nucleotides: TGTGCCAGCAGCCGGACCGGACAGGGTGACTATGGCTACACCTTC. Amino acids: CASSRTGQGDYGYTF.

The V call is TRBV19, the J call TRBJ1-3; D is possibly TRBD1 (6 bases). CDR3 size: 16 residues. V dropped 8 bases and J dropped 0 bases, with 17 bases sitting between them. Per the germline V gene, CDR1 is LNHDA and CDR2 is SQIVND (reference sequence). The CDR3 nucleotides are TGTGCCAGTGGTGGACAGATCGAGCTCTCTGGAAACACCATATATTTT. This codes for CASGGQIELSGNTIYF.

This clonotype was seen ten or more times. DNA for the CDR3: TGTGCCACCAGCAGAGATCCGTGGAGGAGCTCTGGAAACACCATATATTTT. It codes for CATSRDPWRSSGNTIYF. The V and J genes are TRBV15 and TRBJ1-3; D is unresolved. This CDR3 has 17 amino acids. Germline-derived CDR1 and CDR2 are LNHNV and YYDKDF (reference sequence). Trimming took 0 bases from V and 0 from J, leaving 12 bases between them.

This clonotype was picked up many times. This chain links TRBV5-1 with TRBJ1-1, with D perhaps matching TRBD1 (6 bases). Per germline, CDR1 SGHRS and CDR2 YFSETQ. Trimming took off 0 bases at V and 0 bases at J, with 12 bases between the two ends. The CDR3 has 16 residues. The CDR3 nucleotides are TGCGCCAGCAGCTTGGTCGGGGGGGCAATGAACACTGAAGCTTTCTTT. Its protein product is CASSLVGGAMNTEAFF.

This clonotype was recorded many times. DNA for the CDR3: TGTGCCACCCATAGCGGGGGATCCTACAATGAGCAGTTCTTC. Translating gives CATHSGGSYNEQFF. The rearrangement links TRBV10-3 to TRBJ2-1, with TRBD2 matching 9 bases. The germline gives CDR1 ENHRY, CDR2 SYGVKD. J lost 1 base, V lost 10 bases, and 5 bases had no gene match. There are 14 residues in the CDR3.

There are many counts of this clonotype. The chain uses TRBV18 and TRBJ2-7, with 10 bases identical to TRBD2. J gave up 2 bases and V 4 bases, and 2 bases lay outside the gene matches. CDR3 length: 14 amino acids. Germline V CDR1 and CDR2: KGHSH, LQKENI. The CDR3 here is CASSQLAGTYEQYF. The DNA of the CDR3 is TGTGCCAGCTCACAACTAGCGGGGACCTACGAGCAGTACTTC.

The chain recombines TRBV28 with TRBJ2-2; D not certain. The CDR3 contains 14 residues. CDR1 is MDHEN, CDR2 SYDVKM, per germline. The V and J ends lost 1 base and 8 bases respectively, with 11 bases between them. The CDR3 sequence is CASSLSEGVGELFF. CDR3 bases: TGTGCCAGCAGTTTATCAGAAGGAGTTGGGGAGCTGTTTTTT. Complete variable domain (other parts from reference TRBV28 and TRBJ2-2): DVKVTQSSRYLVKRTGEKVFLECVQDMDHENMFWYRQDPGLGLRLIYFSYDVKMKEKGDIPEGYSVSREKKERFSLILESASTNQTSMYLCASSLSEGVGELFFGEGSRLTVL.

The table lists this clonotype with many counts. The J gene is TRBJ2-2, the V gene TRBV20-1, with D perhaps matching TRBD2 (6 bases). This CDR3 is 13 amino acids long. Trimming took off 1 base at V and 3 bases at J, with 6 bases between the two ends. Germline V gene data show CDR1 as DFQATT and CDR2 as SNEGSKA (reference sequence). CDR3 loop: CSARAGDTGELFF. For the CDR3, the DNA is TGCAGTGCTAGAGCGGGAGACACCGGGGAGCTGTTTTTT.

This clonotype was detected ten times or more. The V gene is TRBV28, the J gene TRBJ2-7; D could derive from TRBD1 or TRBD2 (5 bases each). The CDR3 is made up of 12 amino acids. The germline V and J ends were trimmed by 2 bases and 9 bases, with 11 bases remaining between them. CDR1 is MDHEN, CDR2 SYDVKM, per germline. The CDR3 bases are TGTGCCAGCAGTTTACCCGGGACCGTGCAGTACTTC. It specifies CASSLPGTVQYF.

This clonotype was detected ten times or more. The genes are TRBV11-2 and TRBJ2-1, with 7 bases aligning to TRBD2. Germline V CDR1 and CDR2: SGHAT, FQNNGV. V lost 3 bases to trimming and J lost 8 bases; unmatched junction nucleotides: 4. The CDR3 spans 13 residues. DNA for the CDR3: TGTGCCAGCAGCTTGGGAGGGATGGATGAGCAGTTCTTC. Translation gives CASSLGGMDEQFF.

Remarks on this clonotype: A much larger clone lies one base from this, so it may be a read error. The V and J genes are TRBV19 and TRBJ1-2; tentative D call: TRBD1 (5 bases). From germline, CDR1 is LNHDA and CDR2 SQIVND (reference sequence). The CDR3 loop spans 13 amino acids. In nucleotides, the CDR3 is TGTGCCAGTAGCCTGACAGCTAACTGTGGCTACACCTTC. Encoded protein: CASSLTANCGYTF.

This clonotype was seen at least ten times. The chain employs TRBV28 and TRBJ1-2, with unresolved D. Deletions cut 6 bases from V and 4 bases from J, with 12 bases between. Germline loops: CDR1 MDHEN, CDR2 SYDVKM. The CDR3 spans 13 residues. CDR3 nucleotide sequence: TGTGCCAGCAGGATCAACCGGCGCTATGGCTACACCTTC. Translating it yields CASRINRRYGYTF.

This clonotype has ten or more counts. The CDR3 DNA is TGTGCCAGCAGGGCGTGGGAAAGCTCCTACAATGAGCAGTTCTTC. This codes for CASRAWESSYNEQFF. The rearrangement uses TRBV6-1 and TRBJ2-1; no reliable D call. Per germline, CDR1 MNHNS and CDR2 SASEGT. CDR3 length equals 15 residues. V shed 6 bases and J shed 0 bases, with 12 bases lying between them.